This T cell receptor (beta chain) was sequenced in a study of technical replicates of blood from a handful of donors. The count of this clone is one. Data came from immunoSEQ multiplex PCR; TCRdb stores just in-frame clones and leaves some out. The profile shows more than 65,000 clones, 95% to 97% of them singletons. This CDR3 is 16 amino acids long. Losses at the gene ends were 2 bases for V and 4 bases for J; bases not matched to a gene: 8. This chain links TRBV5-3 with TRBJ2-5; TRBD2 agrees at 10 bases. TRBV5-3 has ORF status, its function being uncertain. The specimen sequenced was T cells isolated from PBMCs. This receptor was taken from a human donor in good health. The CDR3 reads CARSLEREGPGETQYF. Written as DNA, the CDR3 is TGTGCCAGAAGCTTAGAGCGGGAGGGCCCAGGAGAGACCCAGTACTTC.